A selection of T cell receptor beta chains follows, all from one sample in a study of cytomegalovirus exposure and HLA in healthy donors. TCRdb's table, derived via immunoSEQ multiplex PCR, lists solely in-frame clones and lacks some. This sample has just over 200,000 clones, with under 70% found just once. The sequenced material came from PBMCs. These receptors all stem from a man aged 35-49 years in good health and CMV-seropositive. The conserved cysteine and the conserved F or W are not part of the CDR3 here. Each record gives: V gene, J gene, CDR3 protein.

v_gene: TRBV27
j_gene: TRBJ2-7
CDR3aa: ASRTNGNFHEQY

v_gene: TRBV7-6
j_gene: TRBJ2-1
CDR3aa: ASSPPGEVLSYNEQF

v_gene: TRBV11-2
j_gene: TRBJ2-7
CDR3aa: ASSSSGGAYEQY

v_gene: TRBV5-1
j_gene: TRBJ2-2
CDR3aa: ASSPKGTGGTGELF

v_gene: TRBV29-1
j_gene: TRBJ2-1
CDR3aa: SVSQGAGVHEQF

v_gene: TRBV13
j_gene: TRBJ2-7
CDR3aa: ASSYGVFEQY

v_gene: TRBV4-2
j_gene: TRBJ1-1
CDR3aa: ASSLQGFEAF

v_gene: TRBV10-3
j_gene: TRBJ2-3
CDR3aa: AISGTGGLSTDTQY

v_gene: TRBV4-2
j_gene: TRBJ2-1
CDR3aa: ASSQELAGTFTYNEQF

v_gene: TRBV28
j_gene: TRBJ2-7
CDR3aa: ASTPSYRSSYEQY

v_gene: TRBV7-9
j_gene: TRBJ2-7
CDR3aa: SSSFDRGLYEQY

v_gene: TRBV7-2
j_gene: TRBJ1-2
CDR3aa: ASSLGFGEGSYGYT

v_gene: TRBV6-1
j_gene: TRBJ1-5
CDR3aa: ASSRQGDQPQH

v_gene: TRBV2
j_gene: TRBJ2-7
CDR3aa: ASRLLAGFYEQY

v_gene: TRBV11-3
j_gene: TRBJ1-1
CDR3aa: ASSLSQNTEAF

v_gene: TRBV5-1
j_gene: TRBJ2-4
CDR3aa: ASSFDRNIQY

v_gene: TRBV7-9
j_gene: TRBJ2-5
CDR3aa: ASSLLQGAKQY

v_gene: TRBV4-2
j_gene: TRBJ2-3
CDR3aa: ASSPRKGGDTDTQY

v_gene: TRBV2
j_gene: TRBJ1-1
CDR3aa: ASSEAGGTEAF

v_gene: TRBV6-5
j_gene: TRBJ1-2
CDR3aa: ASSYRQGAGYGYT

v_gene: TRBV5-1
j_gene: TRBJ1-1
CDR3aa: ASSLAGKNTEAF

v_gene: TRBV5-4
j_gene: TRBJ2-4
CDR3aa: ASSPEVGIKNIQY

v_gene: TRBV2
j_gene: TRBJ1-4
CDR3aa: ASSVAGNEKLF

v_gene: TRBV2
j_gene: TRBJ2-4
CDR3aa: ASDREGNIQY

v_gene: TRBV5-4
j_gene: TRBJ2-3
CDR3aa: ASSLTGADTQY

v_gene: TRBV29-1
j_gene: TRBJ1-2
CDR3aa: SVTVWDYGYT

v_gene: TRBV6-1
j_gene: TRBJ2-2
CDR3aa: ASSEARPGTGELF

v_gene: TRBV6-6
j_gene: TRBJ1-1
CDR3aa: ASSTGTGLNTEAF

v_gene: TRBV18
j_gene: TRBJ1-1
CDR3aa: ASSPASGGIPTEAF

v_gene: TRBV7-9
j_gene: TRBJ1-1
CDR3aa: ASSLTVNTEAF

v_gene: TRBV11-2
j_gene: TRBJ1-3
CDR3aa: ASSYAYRGNLGNTIY

v_gene: TRBV4-1
j_gene: TRBJ2-7
CDR3aa: ASSQFEEQY

v_gene: TRBV5-4
j_gene: TRBJ2-3
CDR3aa: ASTSWTASTDTQY

v_gene: TRBV18
j_gene: TRBJ1-5
CDR3aa: ASSPGGGGDQPQH

v_gene: TRBV7-3
j_gene: TRBJ2-1
CDR3aa: ASSPAGGNEQF

v_gene: TRBV7-9
j_gene: TRBJ1-1
CDR3aa: ASSSAGESTEAF

v_gene: TRBV6-1
j_gene: TRBJ2-5
CDR3aa: ASSEARGRVQKRETQY

v_gene: TRBV19
j_gene: TRBJ2-1
CDR3aa: ASSISGGRYNEQF

v_gene: TRBV19
j_gene: TRBJ1-2
CDR3aa: ASSIDRNYGYT

v_gene: TRBV7-9
j_gene: TRBJ1-4
CDR3aa: ASTTGRVANEKLF

v_gene: TRBV4-1
j_gene: TRBJ2-4
CDR3aa: ASSQGQGEDIQY

v_gene: TRBV10-3
j_gene: TRBJ2-7
CDR3aa: AISESMGDRGRGNEQY

v_gene: TRBV28
j_gene: TRBJ1-3
CDR3aa: ASNLPGQGVSGNTIY

v_gene: TRBV7-2
j_gene: TRBJ2-7
CDR3aa: ASSSSGGAYEQY

v_gene: TRBV19
j_gene: TRBJ2-1
CDR3aa: ASRLGHSSSYNEQF

v_gene: TRBV28
j_gene: TRBJ2-7
CDR3aa: ASSLDRLEQY

v_gene: TRBV5-1
j_gene: TRBJ2-3
CDR3aa: ASSPGLAGAVDTQY

v_gene: TRBV2
j_gene: TRBJ2-7
CDR3aa: ASRIKQDRGRYEQY

v_gene: TRBV6-1
j_gene: TRBJ1-2
CDR3aa: ASSAQGGGKYGYT

v_gene: TRBV11-3
j_gene: TRBJ2-2
CDR3aa: ASRGGNTGELF

v_gene: TRBV29-1
j_gene: TRBJ2-5
CDR3aa: SAERDSHYH

v_gene: TRBV5-1
j_gene: TRBJ2-1
CDR3aa: ASSPRRADNEQF

v_gene: TRBV5-1
j_gene: TRBJ2-6
CDR3aa: ASSPGDARLGGGANVLT

v_gene: TRBV5-1
j_gene: TRBJ2-7
CDR3aa: ASSLGGSAGSYEQY

v_gene: TRBV7-8
j_gene: TRBJ1-2
CDR3aa: ASSPTTGSNYGYT

v_gene: TRBV5-1
j_gene: TRBJ2-1
CDR3aa: ASSSEEEVAGYNEQF

v_gene: TRBV5-5
j_gene: TRBJ1-3
CDR3aa: ASSLSFSGNTIY

v_gene: TRBV7-9
j_gene: TRBJ1-1
CDR3aa: ASSPGSSGTEAF

v_gene: TRBV7-9
j_gene: TRBJ1-1
CDR3aa: ASIPYSNTEAF

v_gene: TRBV6-1
j_gene: TRBJ2-5
CDR3aa: ASRGQGKGETQY